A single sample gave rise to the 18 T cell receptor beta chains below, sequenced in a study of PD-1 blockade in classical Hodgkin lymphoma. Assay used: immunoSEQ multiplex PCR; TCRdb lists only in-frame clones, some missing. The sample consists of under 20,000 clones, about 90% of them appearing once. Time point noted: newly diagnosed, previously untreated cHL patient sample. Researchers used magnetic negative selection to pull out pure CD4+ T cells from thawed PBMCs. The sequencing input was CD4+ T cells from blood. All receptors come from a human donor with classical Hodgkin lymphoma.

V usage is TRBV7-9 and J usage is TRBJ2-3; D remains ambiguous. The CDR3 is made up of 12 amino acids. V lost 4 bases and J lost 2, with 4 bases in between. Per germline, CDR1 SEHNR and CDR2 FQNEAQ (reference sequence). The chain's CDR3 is CASSSTTDTQYF. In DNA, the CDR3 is TGTGCCAGCAGCTCGACCACAGATACGCAGTATTTT.

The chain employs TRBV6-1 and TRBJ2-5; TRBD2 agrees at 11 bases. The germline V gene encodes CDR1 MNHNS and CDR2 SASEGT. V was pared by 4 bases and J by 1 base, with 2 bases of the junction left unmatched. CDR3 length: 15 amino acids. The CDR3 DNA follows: TGTGCCAGCAGTGGGGGGACTAGCGGCCAAGAGACCCAGTACTTC. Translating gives CASSGGTSGQETQYF.

The CDR3: CASSVEPSPETQYF. CDR3 in DNA: TGTGCCAGCAGCGTAGAGCCCTCCCCCGAGACCCAGTACTTC. The rearrangement uses TRBV9 and TRBJ2-5; D not resolved. The CDR3 sequence is 14 residues long. V was trimmed by 0 bases and J by 5 bases, leaving 11 bases between them. Germline V gene sequence: CDR1 SGDLS, CDR2 YYNGEE.

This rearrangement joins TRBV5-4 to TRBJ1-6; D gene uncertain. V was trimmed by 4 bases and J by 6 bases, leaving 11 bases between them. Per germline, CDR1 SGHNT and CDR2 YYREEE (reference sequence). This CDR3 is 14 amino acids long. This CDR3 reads CASSNGRTNSPLHF. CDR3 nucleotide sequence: TGTGCCAGCAGCAACGGACGTACTAATTCACCCCTCCACTTT.

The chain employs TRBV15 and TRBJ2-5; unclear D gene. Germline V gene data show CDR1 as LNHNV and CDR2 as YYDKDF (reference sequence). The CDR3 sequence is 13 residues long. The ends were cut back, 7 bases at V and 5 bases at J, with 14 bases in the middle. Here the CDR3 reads CATTPPGVETQYF. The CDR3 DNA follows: TGTGCCACCACCCCGCCCGGAGTGGAGACCCAGTACTTC.

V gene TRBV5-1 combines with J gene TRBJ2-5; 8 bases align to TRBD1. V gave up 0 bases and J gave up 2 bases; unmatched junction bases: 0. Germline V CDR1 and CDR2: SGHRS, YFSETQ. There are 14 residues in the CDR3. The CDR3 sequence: CASSLDRGQETQYF. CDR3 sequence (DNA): TGCGCCAGCAGCTTGGACAGGGGGCAAGAGACCCAGTACTTC.

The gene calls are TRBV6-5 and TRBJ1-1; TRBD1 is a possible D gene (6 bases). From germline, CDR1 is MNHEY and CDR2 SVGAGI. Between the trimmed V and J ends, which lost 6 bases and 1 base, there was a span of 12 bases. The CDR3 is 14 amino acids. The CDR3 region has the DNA TGTGCCAGCAGGGCGTACAGGGAGAACACTGAAGCTTTCTTT. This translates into CASRAYRENTEAFF.

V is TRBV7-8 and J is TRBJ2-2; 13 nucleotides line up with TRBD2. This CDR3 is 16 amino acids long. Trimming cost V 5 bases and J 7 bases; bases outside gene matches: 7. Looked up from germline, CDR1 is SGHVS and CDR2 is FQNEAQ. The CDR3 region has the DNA TGTGCCAGCAGCCCAGGACTAGCGGGAGCTCACGGGGAGCTGTTTTTT. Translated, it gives CASSPGLAGAHGELFF.

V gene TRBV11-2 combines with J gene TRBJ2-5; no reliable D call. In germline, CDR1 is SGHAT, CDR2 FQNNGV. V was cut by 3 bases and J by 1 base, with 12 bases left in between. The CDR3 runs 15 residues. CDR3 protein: CASSLLPGLQETQYF. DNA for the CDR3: TGTGCCAGCAGCTTGCTCCCCGGGCTCCAAGAGACCCAGTACTTC.

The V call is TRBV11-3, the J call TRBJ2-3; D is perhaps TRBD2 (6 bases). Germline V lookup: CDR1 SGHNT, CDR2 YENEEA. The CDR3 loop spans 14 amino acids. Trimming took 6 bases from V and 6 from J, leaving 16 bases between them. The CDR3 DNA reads TGTGCCAGCAGTTTGACTAGATTTTCCGATACGCAGTATTTT. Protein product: CASSLTRFSDTQYF.

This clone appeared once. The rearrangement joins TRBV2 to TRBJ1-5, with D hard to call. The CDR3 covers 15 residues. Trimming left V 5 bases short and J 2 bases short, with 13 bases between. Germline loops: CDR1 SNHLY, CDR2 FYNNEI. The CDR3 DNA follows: TGTGCCAGCAGTCAATCGTCAGGAGGCAATCAGCCCCAGCATTTT. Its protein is CASSQSSGGNQPQHF. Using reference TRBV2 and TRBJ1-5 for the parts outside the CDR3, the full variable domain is EPEVTQTPSHQVTQMGQEVILRCVPISNHLYFYWYRQILGQKVEFLVSFYNNEISEKSEIFDDQFSVERPDGSNFTLKIRSTKLEDSAMYFCASSQSSGGNQPQHFGDGTRLSIL.

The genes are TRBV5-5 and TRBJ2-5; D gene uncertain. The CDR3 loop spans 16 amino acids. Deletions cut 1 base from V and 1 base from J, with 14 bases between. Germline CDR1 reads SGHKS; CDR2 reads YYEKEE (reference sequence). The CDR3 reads CASSLIPLGVQETQYF. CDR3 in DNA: TGTGCCAGCAGCTTGATCCCTTTAGGAGTCCAAGAGACCCAGTACTTC. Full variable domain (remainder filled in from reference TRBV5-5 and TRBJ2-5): DAGVTQSPTHLIKTRGQQVTLRCSPISGHKSVSWYQQVLGQGPQFIFQYYEKEERGRGNFPDRFSARQFPNYSSELNVNALLLGDSALYLCASSLIPLGVQETQYFGPGTRLLVL.

CDR3 DNA sequence: TGTGCCAGCAGTCTAGCGGGATTGACAGATACGCAGTATTTT. Its translation is CASSLAGLTDTQYF. The chain carries TRBV2 and TRBJ2-3, with TRBD2 matching over 9 bases. V was pared by 5 bases and J by 3 bases, with 3 bases of the junction left unmatched. Germline-derived CDR1 and CDR2 are SNHLY and FYNNEI. This CDR3 region has 14 residues.

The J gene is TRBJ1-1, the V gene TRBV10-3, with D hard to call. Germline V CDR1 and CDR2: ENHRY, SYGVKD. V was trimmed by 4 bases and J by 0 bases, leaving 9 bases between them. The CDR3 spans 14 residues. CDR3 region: CAISGVGVNTEAFF. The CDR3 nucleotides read TGTGCCATCAGTGGGGTCGGGGTGAACACTGAAGCTTTCTTT.

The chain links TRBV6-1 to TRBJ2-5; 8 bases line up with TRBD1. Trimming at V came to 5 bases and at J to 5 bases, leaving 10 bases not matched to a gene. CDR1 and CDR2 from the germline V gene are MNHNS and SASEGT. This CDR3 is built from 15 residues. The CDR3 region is CASSNRQGSGETQYF. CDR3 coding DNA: TGTGCCAGCAGTAATCGACAGGGGAGTGGGGAGACCCAGTACTTC.

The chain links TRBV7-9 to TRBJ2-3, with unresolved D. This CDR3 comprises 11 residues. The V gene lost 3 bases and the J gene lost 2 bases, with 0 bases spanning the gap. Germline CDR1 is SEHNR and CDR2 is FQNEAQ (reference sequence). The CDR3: CASSFTDTQYF. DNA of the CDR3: TGTGCCAGCAGCTTCACAGATACGCAGTATTTT.

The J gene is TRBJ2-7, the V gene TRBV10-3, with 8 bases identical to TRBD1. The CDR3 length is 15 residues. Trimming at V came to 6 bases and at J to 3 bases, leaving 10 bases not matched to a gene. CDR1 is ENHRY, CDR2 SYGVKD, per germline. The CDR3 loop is CAIRPGQEKGYEQYF. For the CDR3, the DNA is TGTGCCATCAGGCCGGGACAGGAGAAAGGCTACGAGCAGTACTTC.

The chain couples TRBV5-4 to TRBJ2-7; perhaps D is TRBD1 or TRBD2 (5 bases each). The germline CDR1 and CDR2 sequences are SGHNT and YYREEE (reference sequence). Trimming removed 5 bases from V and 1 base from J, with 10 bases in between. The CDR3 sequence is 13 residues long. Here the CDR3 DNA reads TGTGCCAGCAGATCGGGACGGTCCTACGAGCAGTACTTC. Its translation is CASRSGRSYEQYF. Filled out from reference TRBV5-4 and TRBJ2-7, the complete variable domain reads ETGVTQSPTHLIKTRGQQVTLRCSSQSGHNTVSWYQQALGQGPQFIFQYYREEENGRGNFPPRFSGLQFPNYSSELNVNALELDDSALYLCASRSGRSYEQYFGPGTRLTVT.